The 3 T cell receptor beta chains reported below all come from one sample, sequenced in a study of cytomegalovirus exposure and HLA in healthy donors. PCR employed 60 Vbeta and 13 Jbeta primers. Clones were sequenced by immunoSEQ multiplex PCR, and TCRdb holds only the in-frame ones, with some missing. The sample yields about 160,000 clones, around 90% seen once. The sequencing input was PBMCs. The origin of the receptors is a woman aged 25 to 39 in good health and CMV-seronegative.

V gene TRBV10-2 combines with J gene TRBJ1-2; no clear D gene. Germline V CDR1 and CDR2: WSHSY, SAAADI. The CDR3 covers 13 residues. V was cut by 4 bases and J by 4 bases, with 10 bases left in between. CDR3 amino acids: CASSGTSSYGYTF. Written as DNA, the CDR3 is TGCGCCAGCAGTGGTACTTCTAGCTATGGCTACACCTTC.

This sequence joins TRBV7-3 and TRBJ2-1; TRBD1 matches 11 bases. The J segment lost 6 bases and the V segment lost 4 bases, leaving 8 bases of the junction unmatched. CDR3 size: 16 residues. Germline CDR1 and CDR2: SGHTA and FQGTGA. The CDR3 is CASSSVGTGGRNEQFF. The DNA for the CDR3 is TGTGCCAGCAGCTCCGTTGGGACAGGGGGGCGCAATGAGCAGTTCTTC.

This chain connects TRBV9 to TRBJ2-1, with 8 bases identical to TRBD2. The CDR3 length is 15 residues. Germline CDR1 and CDR2: SGDLS and YYNGEE. Trimming removed 0 bases from V and 7 bases from J; junction bases left unmatched: 6. CDR3 loop: CASSVDQRERNEQFF. DNA for the CDR3: TGTGCCAGCAGCGTAGACCAGCGGGAGAGGAATGAGCAGTTCTTC.